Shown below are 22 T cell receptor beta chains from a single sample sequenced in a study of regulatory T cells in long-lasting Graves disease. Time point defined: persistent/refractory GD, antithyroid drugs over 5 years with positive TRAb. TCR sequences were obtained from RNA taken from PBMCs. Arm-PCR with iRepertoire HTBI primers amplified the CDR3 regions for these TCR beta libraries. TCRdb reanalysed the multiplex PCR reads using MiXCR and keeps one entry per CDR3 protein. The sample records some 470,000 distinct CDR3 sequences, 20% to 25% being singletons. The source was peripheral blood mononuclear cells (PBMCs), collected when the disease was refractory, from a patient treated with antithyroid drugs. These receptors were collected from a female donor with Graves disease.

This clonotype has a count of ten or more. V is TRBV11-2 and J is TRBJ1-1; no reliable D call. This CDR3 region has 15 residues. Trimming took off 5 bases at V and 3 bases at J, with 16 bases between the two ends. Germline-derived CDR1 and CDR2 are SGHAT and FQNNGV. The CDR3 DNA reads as TGTGCCAGCAGCCCCTTTATCGGGCCGGACACTGAAGCTTTCTTT. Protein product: CASSPFIGPDTEAFF.

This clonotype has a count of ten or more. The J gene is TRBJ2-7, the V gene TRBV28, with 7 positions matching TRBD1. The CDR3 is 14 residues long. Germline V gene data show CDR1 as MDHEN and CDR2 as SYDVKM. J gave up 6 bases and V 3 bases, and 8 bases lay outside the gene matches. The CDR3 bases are TGTGCCAGCAGTTTGGACTCACACAGGGGCGAGCAGTACTTC. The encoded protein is CASSLDSHRGEQYF.

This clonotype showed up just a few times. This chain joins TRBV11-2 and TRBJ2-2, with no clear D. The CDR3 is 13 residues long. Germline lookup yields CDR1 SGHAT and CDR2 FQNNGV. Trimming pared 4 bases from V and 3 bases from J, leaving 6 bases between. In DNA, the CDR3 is TGTGCCAGCAGCTCTCAGTACACCGGGGAGCTGTTTTTT. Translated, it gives CASSSQYTGELFF.

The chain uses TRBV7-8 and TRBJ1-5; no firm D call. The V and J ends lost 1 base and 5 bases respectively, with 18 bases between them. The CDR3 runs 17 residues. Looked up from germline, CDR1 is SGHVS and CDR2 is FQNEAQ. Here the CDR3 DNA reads TGTGCCAGCAGCTTAGTAATGTCGACGGACTTTTATCAGCCCCAGCATTTT. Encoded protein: CASSLVMSTDFYQPQHF.

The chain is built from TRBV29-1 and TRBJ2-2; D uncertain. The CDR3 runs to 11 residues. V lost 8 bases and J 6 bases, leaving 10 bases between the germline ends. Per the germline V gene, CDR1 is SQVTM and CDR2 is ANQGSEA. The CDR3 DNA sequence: TGCAGCCTCTGGAGCGCCGGGGAGCTGTTTTTT. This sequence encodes CSLWSAGELFF.

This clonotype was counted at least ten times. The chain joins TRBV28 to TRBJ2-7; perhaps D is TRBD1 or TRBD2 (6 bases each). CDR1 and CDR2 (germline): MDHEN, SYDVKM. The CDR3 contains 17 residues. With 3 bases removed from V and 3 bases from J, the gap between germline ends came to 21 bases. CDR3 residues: CASSFNKGDSRVYEQYF. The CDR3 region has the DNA TGTGCCAGCAGTTTCAACAAGGGGGACTCCAGGGTCTACGAGCAGTACTTC.

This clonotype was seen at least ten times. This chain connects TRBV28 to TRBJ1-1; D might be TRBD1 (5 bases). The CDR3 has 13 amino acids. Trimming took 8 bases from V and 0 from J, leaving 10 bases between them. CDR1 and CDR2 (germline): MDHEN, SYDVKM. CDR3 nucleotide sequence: TGTGCCAGCTGTCGACAGTTGAACACTGAAGCTTTCTTT. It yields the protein CASCRQLNTEAFF.

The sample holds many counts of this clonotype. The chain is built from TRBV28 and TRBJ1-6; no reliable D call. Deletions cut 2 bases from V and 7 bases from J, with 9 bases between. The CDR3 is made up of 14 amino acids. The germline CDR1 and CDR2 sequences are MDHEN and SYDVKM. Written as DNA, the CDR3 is TGTGCCAGCAGTTTAGGTACACGGAATTCACCCCTCCACTTT. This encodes CASSLGTRNSPLHF. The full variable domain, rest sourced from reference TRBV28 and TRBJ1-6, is DVKVTQSSRYLVKRTGEKVFLECVQDMDHENMFWYRQDPGLGLRLIYFSYDVKMKEKGDIPEGYSVSREKKERFSLILESASTNQTSMYLCASSLGTRNSPLHFGNGTRLTVT.

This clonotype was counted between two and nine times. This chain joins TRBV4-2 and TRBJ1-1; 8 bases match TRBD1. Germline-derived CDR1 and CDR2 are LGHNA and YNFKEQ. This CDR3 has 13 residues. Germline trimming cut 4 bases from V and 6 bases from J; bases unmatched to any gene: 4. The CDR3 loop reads CASSPGQGPEAFF. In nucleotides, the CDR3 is TGTGCCAGCAGCCCTGGACAGGGACCTGAAGCTTTCTTT.

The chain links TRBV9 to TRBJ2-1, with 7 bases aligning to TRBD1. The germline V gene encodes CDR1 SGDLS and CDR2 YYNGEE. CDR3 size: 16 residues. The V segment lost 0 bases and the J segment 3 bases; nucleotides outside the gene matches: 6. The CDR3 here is CASSVGGTALYNEQFF. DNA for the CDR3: TGTGCCAGCAGCGTAGGGGGGACAGCTCTCTACAATGAGCAGTTCTTC.

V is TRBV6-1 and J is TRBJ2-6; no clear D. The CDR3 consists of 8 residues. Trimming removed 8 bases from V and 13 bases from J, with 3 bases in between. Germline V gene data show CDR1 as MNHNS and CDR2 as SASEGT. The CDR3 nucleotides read TGTGCCAGCCGAGTCCTGACTTTC. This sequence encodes CASRVLTF.

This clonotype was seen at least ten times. CDR3 bases: TGTGCCAGCAGTTACTCGGACCCTTTACCTTACGAGCAGTACTTC. Protein product: CASSYSDPLPYEQYF. The chain joins TRBV6-6 to TRBJ2-7; no reliable D call. The germline gives CDR1 MNHNY, CDR2 SVGAGI (reference sequence). The CDR3 length is 15 residues. V was trimmed by 0 bases and J by 4 bases, leaving 13 bases between them.

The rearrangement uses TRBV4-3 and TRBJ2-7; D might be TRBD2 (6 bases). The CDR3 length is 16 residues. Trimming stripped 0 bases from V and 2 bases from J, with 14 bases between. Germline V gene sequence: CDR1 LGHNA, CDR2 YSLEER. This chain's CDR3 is CASSQDFGGLAYEQYF. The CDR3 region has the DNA TGCGCCAGCAGCCAAGATTTCGGGGGACTCGCCTACGAGCAGTACTTC.

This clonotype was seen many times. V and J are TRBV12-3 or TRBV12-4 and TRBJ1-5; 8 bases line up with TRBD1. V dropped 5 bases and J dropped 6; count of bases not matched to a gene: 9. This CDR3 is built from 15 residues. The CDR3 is CASSQDRDGVQPQHF. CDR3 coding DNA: TGTGCCAGCAGTCAGGACAGGGATGGGGTTCAGCCCCAGCATTTT.

The CDR3 reads CASSSKGRQYQETQYF. The CDR3 DNA sequence: TGTGCCAGCAGCTCAAAAGGGCGACAGTACCAAGAGACCCAGTACTTC. The rearrangement joins TRBV7-2 to TRBJ2-5; weak D call: TRBD1 (5 bases). The CDR3 is 16 residues long. Trimming pared 4 bases from V and 0 bases from J, leaving 15 bases between. Germline CDR1 SGHTA, CDR2 FQGNSA.

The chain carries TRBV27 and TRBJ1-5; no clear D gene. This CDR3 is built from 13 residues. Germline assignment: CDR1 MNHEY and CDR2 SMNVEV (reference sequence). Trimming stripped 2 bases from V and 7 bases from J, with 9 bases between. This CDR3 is CASSLTLGQPQHF. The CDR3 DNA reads TGTGCCAGCAGTTTAACTCTGGGGCAGCCCCAGCATTTT.

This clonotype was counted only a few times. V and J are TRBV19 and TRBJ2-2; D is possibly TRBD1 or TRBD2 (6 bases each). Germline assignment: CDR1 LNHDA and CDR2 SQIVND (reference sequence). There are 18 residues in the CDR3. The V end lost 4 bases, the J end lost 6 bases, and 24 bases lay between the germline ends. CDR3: CASSTPANWGASAGELFF. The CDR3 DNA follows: TGTGCCAGTAGTACACCAGCCAATTGGGGGGCTAGCGCCGGGGAGCTGTTTTTT.

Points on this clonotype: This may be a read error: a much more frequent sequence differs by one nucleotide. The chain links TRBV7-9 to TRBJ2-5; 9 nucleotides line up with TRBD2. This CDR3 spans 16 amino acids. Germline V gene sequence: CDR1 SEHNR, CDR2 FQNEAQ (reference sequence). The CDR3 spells CAGSSTLAGFRETQYF. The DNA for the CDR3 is TGTGCCGGCAGCTCGACGCTAGCGGGATTTAGAGAGACCCAGTACTTC.

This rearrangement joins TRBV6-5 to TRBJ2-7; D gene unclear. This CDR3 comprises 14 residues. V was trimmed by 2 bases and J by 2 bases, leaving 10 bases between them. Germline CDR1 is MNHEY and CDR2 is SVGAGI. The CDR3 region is CASSYRNIAYEQYF. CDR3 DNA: TGTGCCAGCAGTTACAGGAACATAGCCTACGAGCAGTACTTC.

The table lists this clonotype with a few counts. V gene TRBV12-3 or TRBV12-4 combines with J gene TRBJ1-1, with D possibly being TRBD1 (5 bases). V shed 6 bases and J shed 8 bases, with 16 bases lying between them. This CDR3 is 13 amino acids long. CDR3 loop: CASRHRSRTEAFF. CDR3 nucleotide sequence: TGTGCCAGCAGACACAGGTCCCGCACCGAAGCTTTCTTT.

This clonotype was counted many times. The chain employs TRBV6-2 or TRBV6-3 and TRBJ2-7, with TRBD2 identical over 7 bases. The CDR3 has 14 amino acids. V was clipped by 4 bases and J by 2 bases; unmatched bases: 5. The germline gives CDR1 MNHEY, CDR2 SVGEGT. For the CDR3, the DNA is TGTGCCAGCAGTTCCGGGACTACTACCTACGAGCAGTACTTC. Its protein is CASSSGTTTYEQYF.

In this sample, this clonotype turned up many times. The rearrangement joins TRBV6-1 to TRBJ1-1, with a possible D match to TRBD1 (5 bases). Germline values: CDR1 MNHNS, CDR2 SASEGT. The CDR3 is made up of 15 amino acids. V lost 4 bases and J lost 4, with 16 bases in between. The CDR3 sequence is CASSARGLWGTEAFF. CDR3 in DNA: TGTGCCAGCAGTGCCCGGGGCTTGTGGGGCACTGAAGCTTTCTTT.